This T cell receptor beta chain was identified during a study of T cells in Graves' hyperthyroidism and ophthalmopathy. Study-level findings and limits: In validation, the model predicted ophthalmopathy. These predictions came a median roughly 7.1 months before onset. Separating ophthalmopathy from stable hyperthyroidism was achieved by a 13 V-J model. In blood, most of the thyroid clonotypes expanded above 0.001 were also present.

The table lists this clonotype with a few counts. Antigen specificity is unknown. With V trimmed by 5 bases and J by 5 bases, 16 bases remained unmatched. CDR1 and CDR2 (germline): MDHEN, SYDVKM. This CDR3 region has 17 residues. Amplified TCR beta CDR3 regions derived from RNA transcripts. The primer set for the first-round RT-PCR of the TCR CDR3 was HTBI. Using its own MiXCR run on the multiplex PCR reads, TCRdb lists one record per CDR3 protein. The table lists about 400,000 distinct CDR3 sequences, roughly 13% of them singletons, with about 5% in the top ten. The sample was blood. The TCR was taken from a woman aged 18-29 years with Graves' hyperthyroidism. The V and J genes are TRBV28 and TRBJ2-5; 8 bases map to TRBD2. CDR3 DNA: TGTGCCAGCAGTCCCGCCGGGGAGCGGGAGACCGGTGAGACCCAGTACTTC. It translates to CASSPAGERETGETQYF.